Listed here are 16 T cell receptor beta chains from one sample, sequenced in a study of blood T cell repertoires in COVID-19. Sequencing was performed with immunoSEQ multiplex PCR; in TCRdb, only in-frame clones are kept and a portion is missing. The table lists over 200,000 clones, approximately 84% of them singletons, with 7.6% in the top ten. The sample comprised peripheral blood. Receptors originate from a woman aged 45-65 years with active or convalescent COVID-19.

The chain is built from TRBV6-5 and TRBJ2-4; 8 bases align to TRBD1. The CDR3 loop spans 14 amino acids. J lost 5 bases, V lost 6 bases, and 6 bases had no gene match. CDR1 is MNHEY, CDR2 SVGAGI, per germline. This chain's CDR3 is CASRRTGLQNIQYF. The CDR3 DNA follows: TGTGCCAGCAGGCGGACAGGGCTTCAAAACATTCAGTACTTC.

This rearrangement joins TRBV19 to TRBJ1-1; a weak D match, TRBD1 (5 bases). The CDR3 runs to 13 residues. CDR1 is LNHDA and CDR2 is SQIVND in the germline V gene (reference sequence). With 6 bases removed from V and 2 bases from J, the gap between germline ends came to 10 bases. In DNA form, the CDR3 reads TGTGCCAGTAGCCGGACATTCAACACTGAAGCTTTCTTT. Its translation is CASSRTFNTEAFF.

This rearrangement joins TRBV11-2 to TRBJ1-1; TRBD1 matches 8 bases. CDR3 size: 15 residues. Looked up from germline, CDR1 is SGHAT and CDR2 is FQNNGV. Trimming cost V 3 bases and J 4 bases; bases outside gene matches: 7. CDR3 residues: CASSFGGTGPTEAFF. The CDR3 nucleotides are TGTGCCAGCAGCTTCGGAGGGACAGGCCCCACTGAAGCTTTCTTT.

The rearrangement joins TRBV2 to TRBJ2-3, with 8 bases fitting TRBD2. The CDR3 is 14 amino acids. V was clipped by 6 bases and J by 8 bases; unmatched bases: 10. CDR1 is SNHLY and CDR2 is FYNNEI in the germline V gene. This chain's CDR3 is CASRLTGGLSTQYF. The CDR3 region has the DNA TGTGCCAGCAGGTTGACGGGGGGGCTCAGTACGCAGTATTTT.

The chain has TRBV7-6 and TRBJ1-6; TRBD1 aligns across 7 bases. Germline-derived CDR1 and CDR2 are SGHVS and FNYEAQ. J gave up 11 bases and V 6 bases, and 13 bases lay outside the gene matches. This CDR3 region has 15 residues. The chain's CDR3 is CASSQTTGLGTPLHF. The CDR3 nucleotides are TGTGCCAGCAGTCAAACGACAGGGCTTGGGACACCCCTCCACTTT.

V usage is TRBV9 and J usage is TRBJ2-1, with 11 bases fitting TRBD1. With 2 bases clipped from V and 4 bases from J, the junction kept 2 bases outside the gene matches. The CDR3 has 15 residues. Germline assignment: CDR1 SGDLS and CDR2 YYNGEE. DNA of the CDR3: TGTGCCAGCAGCGTGGGGACAGGGGGTTACAATGAGCAGTTCTTC. It translates to CASSVGTGGYNEQFF.

This rearrangement joins TRBV5-1 to TRBJ1-1; 7 bases are a match to TRBD1. CDR3 length: 15 residues. V was clipped by 4 bases and J by 1 base; unmatched bases: 7. CDR1 and CDR2 from the germline V gene are SGHRS and YFSETQ. Written as DNA, the CDR3 is TGCGCCAGCAGCACGACAGGGCCCCAGAACACTGAAGCTTTCTTT. Its protein product is CASSTTGPQNTEAFF.

This chain uses TRBV6-5 with TRBJ1-4; 7 bases are shared with TRBD1. V lost 6 bases, J lost 3 bases, and 4 bases stayed unmatched. Looked up from germline, CDR1 is MNHEY and CDR2 is SVGAGI. The CDR3 covers 14 residues. This CDR3 reads CASRAGQSNEKLFF. CDR3 DNA: TGTGCCAGCAGGGCGGGACAGTCTAATGAAAAACTGTTTTTT.

This chain uses TRBV5-1 with TRBJ2-4, with 10 bases that match TRBD1. Losses at the gene ends were 4 bases for V and 3 bases for J; bases not matched to a gene: 4. Germline CDR1 and CDR2: SGHRS and YFSETQ. The CDR3 totals 15 residues. CDR3 nucleotide sequence: TGCGCCAGCAGCATCGGACAGGGGGACAAAAACATTCAGTACTTC. Its protein product is CASSIGQGDKNIQYF.

The chain carries TRBV7-2 and TRBJ2-1; the match to TRBD2 covers 10 bases. There are 16 residues in the CDR3. From germline, CDR1 is SGHTA and CDR2 FQGNSA. After removal of 8 bases from V and 4 bases from J, the junction contained 11 bases not matched to a gene. This chain's CDR3 is CASALSLAGEYNEQFF. As DNA, the CDR3 is TGTGCCAGCGCGCTTTCGCTAGCGGGAGAGTACAATGAGCAGTTCTTC.

This sequence joins TRBV6-5 and TRBJ1-4, with 7 nucleotides matching TRBD1. In germline, CDR1 is MNHEY, CDR2 SVGAGI. This CDR3 is built from 15 residues. The V segment lost 4 bases and the J segment 7 bases; nucleotides outside the gene matches: 9. CDR3 nucleotides: TGTGCCAGCAGTTGGGAAGGGGGCGATGGTGAAAAACTGTTTTTT. Amino acid sequence: CASSWEGGDGEKLFF.

This chain connects TRBV14 to TRBJ1-2; TRBD1 is a possible D gene (5 bases). The germline V gene has CDR1 SGHDN and CDR2 FVKESK. The germline V and J ends were trimmed by 5 bases and 4 bases, with 14 bases remaining between them. The CDR3 has 14 residues. CDR3 bases: TGTGCCAGCAGCTCGGAAGCCGGGGGCTATGGCTACACCTTC. Its protein is CASSSEAGGYGYTF. Combining the CDR3 with reference TRBV14 and TRBJ1-2 gives the whole variable domain EAGVTQFPSHSVIEKGQTVTLRCDPISGHDNLYWYRRVMGKEIKFLLHFVKESKQDESGMPNNRFLAERTGGTYSTLKVQPAELEDSGVYFCASSSEAGGYGYTFGSGTRLTVV.

This chain uses TRBV19 with TRBJ1-1, with TRBD1 matching over 10 bases. Germline V gene data show CDR1 as LNHDA and CDR2 as SQIVND (reference sequence). V gave up 7 bases and J gave up 6 bases; unmatched junction bases: 8. CDR3 size: 14 residues. CDR3 residues: CASIWRQGAAEAFF. The CDR3 nucleotides read TGTGCCAGTATTTGGCGACAGGGGGCTGCTGAAGCTTTCTTT.

CDR3 region: CASSWTTGDPYNEQFF. CDR3 DNA sequence: TGCGCCAGCAGCTGGACCACAGGGGATCCGTACAATGAGCAGTTCTTC. This chain joins TRBV5-1 and TRBJ2-1; 7 positions match TRBD1. CDR3 size: 16 residues. The V gene's germline CDR1 is SGHRS and CDR2 YFSETQ. V was pared by 3 bases and J by 4 bases, with 10 bases of the junction left unmatched. The full variable domain, rest sourced from reference TRBV5-1 and TRBJ2-1, is KAGVTQTPRYLIKTRGQQVTLSCSPISGHRSVSWYQQTPGQGLQFLFEYFSETQRNKGNFPGRFSGRQFSNSRSEMNVSTLELGDSALYLCASSWTTGDPYNEQFFGPGTRLTVL.

A remark on this clone: The sample carries other DNA sequences with the same CDR3. This chain connects TRBV6-5 to TRBJ1-5; D may be TRBD1 (5 bases). The CDR3 has 13 residues. From germline, CDR1 is MNHEY and CDR2 SVGAGI. Trimming removed 6 bases from V and 4 bases from J, with 10 bases in between. CDR3 region: CASRGGGNQPQHF. The DNA for the CDR3 is TGTGCCAGCAGGGGTGGGGGGAATCAGCCCCAGCATTTT.

This chain joins TRBV28 and TRBJ1-2; 7 bases align to TRBD1. Per the germline V gene, CDR1 is MDHEN and CDR2 is SYDVKM. This CDR3 spans 15 amino acids. J lost 2 bases, V lost 4 bases, and 7 bases had no gene match. The CDR3 reads CASSSQGGRNYGYTF. The CDR3 nucleotides read TGTGCCAGCAGTTCCCAAGGGGGCAGGAACTATGGCTACACCTTC.